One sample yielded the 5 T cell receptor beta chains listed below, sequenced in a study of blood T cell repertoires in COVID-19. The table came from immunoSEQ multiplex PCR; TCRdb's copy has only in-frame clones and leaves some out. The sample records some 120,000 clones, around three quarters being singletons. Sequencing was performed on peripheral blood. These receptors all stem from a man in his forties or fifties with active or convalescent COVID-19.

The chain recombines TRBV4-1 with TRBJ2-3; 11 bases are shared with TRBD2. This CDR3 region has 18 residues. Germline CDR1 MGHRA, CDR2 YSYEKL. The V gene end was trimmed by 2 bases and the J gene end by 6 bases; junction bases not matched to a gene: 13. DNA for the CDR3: TGCGCCAGCAGCCAATCGTGGACTAGCGGGCCACTTGGGGATACGCAGTATTTT. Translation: CASSQSWTSGPLGDTQYF.

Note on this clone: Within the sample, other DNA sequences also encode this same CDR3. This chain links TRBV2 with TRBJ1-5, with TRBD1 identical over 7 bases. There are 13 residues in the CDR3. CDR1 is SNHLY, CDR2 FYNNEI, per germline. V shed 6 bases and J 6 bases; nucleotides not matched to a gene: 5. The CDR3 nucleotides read TGTGCCAGCAGATTACAGGGGAGTCAGCCCCAGCATTTT. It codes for CASRLQGSQPQHF.

The CDR3 coding sequence is TGTGCCAGCAGTTCCAGGGGGCACGAGCAGTACTTC. This encodes CASSSRGHEQYF. This chain connects TRBV6-5 to TRBJ2-7; 8 bases line up with TRBD1. Germline CDR1 is MNHEY and CDR2 is SVGAGI. CDR3 length: 12 residues. Unmatched junction bases numbered 1, after V lost 4 bases and J lost 5 bases.

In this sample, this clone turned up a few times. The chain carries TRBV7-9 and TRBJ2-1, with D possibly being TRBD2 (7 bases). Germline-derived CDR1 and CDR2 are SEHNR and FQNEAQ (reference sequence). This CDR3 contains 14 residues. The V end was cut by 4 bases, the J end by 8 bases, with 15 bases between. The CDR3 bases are TGTGCCAGCAGCTCACTCCGGGGGGCAGATGAGCAGTTCTTC. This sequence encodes CASSSLRGADEQFF.

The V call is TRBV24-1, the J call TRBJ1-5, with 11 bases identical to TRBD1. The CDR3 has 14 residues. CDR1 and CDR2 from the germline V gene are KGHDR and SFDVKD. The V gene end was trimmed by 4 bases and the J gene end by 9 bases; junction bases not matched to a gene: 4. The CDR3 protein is CATSEGQGATPQHF. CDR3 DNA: TGTGCCACCAGTGAAGGACAGGGGGCAACGCCCCAGCATTTT.